The 26 T cell receptor beta chains below come from one sample, sequenced in a study of shared clonotypes between healthy human individuals. Repertoires were generated with immunoSEQ multiplex PCR, while TCRdb's copy carries only in-frame clones and drops some. The repertoire holds millions of clones, with around 94% as singletons. The sample consisted of naive CD4+ T cells sorted from blood. Stated subset: CD45RA+ positively selected. The origin of the receptors is a man aged 18 to 30 in good health.

The chain recombines TRBV19 with TRBJ2-7; D tentatively reads TRBD1 or TRBD2 (5 bases each). This CDR3 is 14 amino acids long. V lost 3 bases and J 3 bases, leaving 12 bases between the germline ends. Germline V gene sequence: CDR1 LNHDA, CDR2 SQIVND (reference sequence). CDR3: CASSMWGINYEQYF. For the CDR3, the DNA is TGTGCCAGTAGTATGTGGGGGATAAACTACGAGCAGTACTTC.

V usage is TRBV6-1 and J usage is TRBJ2-5; 9 nucleotides match TRBD1. The germline V gene has CDR1 MNHNS and CDR2 SASEGT. V lost 1 base to trimming and J lost 3 bases; unmatched junction nucleotides: 6. CDR3 size: 16 residues. The CDR3 DNA is TGTGCCAGCAGTGAAGTCACAGGGGGCGCGGAAGAGACCCAGTACTTC. Encoded protein: CASSEVTGGAEETQYF.

The rearrangement uses TRBV7-2 and TRBJ2-3, with a weak D call TRBD2 (5 bases). Germline V lookup: CDR1 SGHTA, CDR2 FQGNSA. Trimming cost V 2 bases and J 10 bases, with 10 bases left between them. The CDR3 is made up of 12 amino acids. The CDR3 reads CASSLRGGSQYF. In nucleotides, the CDR3 is TGTGCCAGCAGCTTAAGAGGAGGCTCGCAGTATTTT.

This clone is a singleton in its sample. Other DNA sequences of this sample code for an identical CDR3. V and J are TRBV9 and TRBJ2-7; D is perhaps TRBD1 or TRBD2 (5 bases each). CDR3 size: 14 residues. Trimming shortened V by 2 bases and J by 2 bases, and 11 bases separated the two germline ends. The germline V gene has CDR1 SGDLS and CDR2 YYNGEE. Here the CDR3 DNA reads TGTGCCAGCAGCGTCCGGGACGGTGCCTACGAGCAGTACTTC. It is translated as CASSVRDGAYEQYF.

J is TRBJ2-1 and V is TRBV5-5, with D possibly being TRBD1 or TRBD2 (6 bases each). Germline CDR1 is SGHKS and CDR2 is YYEKEE (reference sequence). Trimming pared 4 bases from V and 3 bases from J, leaving 20 bases between. This CDR3 is built from 17 residues. The CDR3 DNA reads as TGTGCCAGCAGCCTGGGGACTCCTAGGGGGTACTACAATGAGCAGTTCTTC. This translates into CASSLGTPRGYYNEQFF.

V and J are TRBV10-3 and TRBJ2-7; 8 bases map to TRBD2. Germline CDR1 and CDR2: ENHRY and SYGVKD. The CDR3 runs 15 residues. V lost 11 bases and J lost 3; bases outside the gene matches: 15. CDR3 nucleotides: TGTGCCTCTAGCGGTAGCGGGGCACCGGGCTACGAGCAGTACTTC. Translating it yields CASSGSGAPGYEQYF.

On this clone itself: Other DNA sequences in this sample translate to the same CDR3. The V call is TRBV5-6, the J call TRBJ2-7; D is unclear. The CDR3 runs 12 residues. V lost 4 bases and J 0 bases, leaving 5 bases between the germline ends. CDR1 is SGHDT, CDR2 YYEEEE, per germline. As DNA, the CDR3 is TGTGCCAGCAGCCGAGACTCCTACGAGCAGTACTTC. As protein: CASSRDSYEQYF.

This sequence joins TRBV6-5 and TRBJ1-4; D perhaps matches TRBD1 (6 bases). V was shortened by 2 bases and J by 8 bases, with 9 bases between the two germline ends. Germline V gene lookup returns CDR1 MNHEY and CDR2 SVGAGI. There are 13 residues in the CDR3. CDR3 nucleotides: TGTGCCAGCAGTTACGGGGGCCCCGAAAAACTGTTTTTT. Its translation: CASSYGGPEKLFF.

The rearrangement uses TRBV2 and TRBJ1-2, with 7 bases that match TRBD1. This CDR3 contains 13 residues. Germline CDR1 is SNHLY and CDR2 is FYNNEI. After removal of 8 bases from V and 13 bases from J, the junction contained 16 bases not matched to a gene. CDR3 DNA sequence: TGTGCCAGCTTTTACCGTGAGGGACAGAGTTTCACCTTC. Translating gives CASFYREGQSFTF.

As concerns this clone: The same CDR3 also results from other DNA sequences found in this sample. The chain is built from TRBV6-5 and TRBJ1-4; tentative D call: TRBD1 (5 bases). Deletions cut 0 bases from V and 4 bases from J, with 12 bases between. This CDR3 is built from 16 residues. From germline, CDR1 is MNHEY and CDR2 SVGAGI. CDR3 residues: CASSYSTGQGNEKLFF. The CDR3 DNA is TGTGCCAGCAGTTACTCAACTGGGCAGGGTAATGAAAAACTGTTTTTT.

The chain uses TRBV5-1 and TRBJ2-7, with TRBD2 as a possible D gene (6 bases). The CDR3 runs 15 residues. Trimming shortened V by 2 bases and J by 5 bases, and 17 bases separated the two germline ends. Germline V gene sequence: CDR1 SGHRS, CDR2 YFSETQ. This CDR3 reads CASSFGDREAHEQYF. DNA of the CDR3: TGCGCCAGCAGCTTCGGCGATAGGGAGGCCCACGAGCAGTACTTC.

The V gene is TRBV18, the J gene TRBJ2-1; a weak D match, TRBD1 (6 bases). The CDR3 totals 14 residues. The germline V gene encodes CDR1 KGHSH and CDR2 LQKENI. Deletions cut 0 bases from V and 10 bases from J, with 13 bases between. DNA for the CDR3: TGTGCCAGCTCACCACCTCCAGGGGTAGGCGAGCAGTTCTTC. It codes for CASSPPPGVGEQFF.

The rearrangement joins TRBV6-5 to TRBJ1-5; no firm D call. Trimming removed 5 bases at V and 8 bases at J, with 13 bases between. Germline CDR1 is MNHEY and CDR2 is SVGAGI. The CDR3 extends over 13 amino acids. The CDR3 sequence: CASSDRTQEPQHF. The DNA for the CDR3 is TGTGCCAGCAGTGATCGAACCCAGGAGCCCCAGCATTTT.

This chain joins TRBV19 and TRBJ1-6, with 7 bases lining up with TRBD1. V trimming: 6 bases; J trimming: 5 bases; junction bases outside the gene matches: 10. The CDR3 loop spans 16 amino acids. Germline values: CDR1 LNHDA, CDR2 SQIVND (reference sequence). CDR3 DNA sequence: TGTGCCAGTAGCTTACCGGGACAGCGAGATAATTCACCCCTCCACTTT. The encoded protein is CASSLPGQRDNSPLHF.

This sequence joins TRBV5-4 and TRBJ2-7; either TRBD1 or TRBD2 may fit D (5 bases each). The CDR3 is 14 residues long. The V end lost 0 bases, the J end lost 6 bases, and 13 bases lay between the germline ends. Germline V CDR1 and CDR2: SGHNT, YYREEE (reference sequence). CDR3 in DNA: TGTGCCAGCAGCTTGGCGGGGACCGCAGGCGAGCAGTACTTC. Translated: CASSLAGTAGEQYF.

The chain couples TRBV7-9 to TRBJ1-1; D perhaps matches TRBD1 (5 bases). Trimming took 0 bases from V and 8 from J, leaving 10 bases between them. The length of the CDR3 is 13 residues. Germline V gene data show CDR1 as SEHNR and CDR2 as FQNEAQ (reference sequence). This chain's CDR3 is CASSLAQGSEAFF. CDR3 coding DNA: TGTGCCAGCAGCTTAGCTCAGGGCAGCGAAGCTTTCTTT.

The V and J genes are TRBV6-1 and TRBJ2-7, with 10 bases matching TRBD1. The V segment lost 1 base and the J segment 4 bases; nucleotides outside the gene matches: 7. The CDR3 is 16 residues long. Germline V gives CDR1 MNHNS, CDR2 SASEGT. The CDR3 spells CASSEGDRGRAYEQYF. CDR3 nucleotide sequence: TGTGCCAGCAGTGAAGGGGACAGGGGCCGGGCTTACGAGCAGTACTTC.

A remark on this clone: Other DNA sequences within the sample encode an identical CDR3. The V call is TRBV11-2, the J call TRBJ2-3, with D possibly matching TRBD2 (7 bases). Trimming took 1 base from V and 2 from J, leaving 10 bases between them. The CDR3 has 15 residues. In germline, CDR1 is SGHAT, CDR2 FQNNGV. The CDR3 nucleotides read TGTGCCAGCAGCTTAGCGGGGGGCCCCACAGATACGCAGTATTTT. Protein product: CASSLAGGPTDTQYF.

This clone has just a few counts. The V call is TRBV6-6, the J call TRBJ1-6, with TRBD1 as a possible D gene (6 bases). This CDR3 contains 15 residues. The V and J ends lost 0 bases and 8 bases respectively, with 11 bases between them. Per the germline V gene, CDR1 is MNHNY and CDR2 is SVGAGI (reference sequence). CDR3 nucleotide sequence: TGTGCCAGCAGTTACTCTCGGGACATCGATTCACCCCTCCACTTT. This translates into CASSYSRDIDSPLHF.

A few counts support this clone. The rearrangement uses TRBV5-4 and TRBJ2-5; D not resolved. CDR1 SGHNT and CDR2 YYREEE come from the germline V gene (reference sequence). V gave up 0 bases and J gave up 4 bases, with 4 bases separating them. CDR3 size: 12 residues. In DNA, the CDR3 is TGTGCCAGCAGCTTGGAAACAGAGACCCAGTACTTC. Its protein product is CASSLETETQYF.

This clone came up once. The identical CDR3 is also encoded by other nucleotide sequences in the sample. The V call is TRBV6-6, the J call TRBJ2-1; 10 bases map to TRBD2. After removal of 4 bases from V and 3 bases from J, the junction contained 6 bases not matched to a gene. This CDR3 region has 16 residues. Looked up from germline, CDR1 is MNHNY and CDR2 is SVGAGI (reference sequence). CDR3 in amino acids: CASSSSGRAFYNEQFF. CDR3 DNA sequence: TGTGCCAGCAGTTCGAGCGGGAGGGCCTTCTACAATGAGCAGTTCTTC.

The chain links TRBV7-2 to TRBJ2-4; D is possibly TRBD2 (6 bases). CDR1 and CDR2 (germline): SGHTA, FQGNSA. V lost 5 bases and J 4 bases, leaving 12 bases between the germline ends. The CDR3 spans 14 residues. CDR3: CASSLEGSKNIQYF. The CDR3 coding sequence is TGTGCCAGCAGCCTGGAGGGATCAAAAAACATTCAGTACTTC.

V and J are TRBV21-1 and TRBJ2-7; the D call in the table, TRBD1, was not verified against the DNA. TRBV21-1 is given as a pseudogene. This CDR3 has 16 amino acids. The CDR3 DNA sequence: TGTGCCAGCAGTAACCGAAACCATACAGTAACCTACGAGCAGTACTTC. It codes for CASSNRNHTVTYEQYF.

This chain joins TRBV2 and TRBJ2-5; 7 bases align to TRBD1. The CDR3 totals 12 residues. J was trimmed by 5 bases and V by 7 bases; bases with no gene match: 4. The germline CDR1 and CDR2 sequences are SNHLY and FYNNEI. The CDR3 nucleotides read TGTGCCAGCACGACAGGGTTCGAGACCCAGTACTTC. This encodes CASTTGFETQYF.

The gene calls are TRBV29-1 and TRBJ2-1; the match to TRBD2 covers 11 bases. CDR1 SQVTM and CDR2 ANQGSEA come from the germline V gene. There are 16 residues in the CDR3. Germline trimming cut 0 bases from V and 4 bases from J; bases unmatched to any gene: 5. In nucleotides, the CDR3 is TGCAGCGTTGAAGAGCTGGGACTAGCGGCTTACAATGAGCAGTTCTTC. Its translation: CSVEELGLAAYNEQFF.

Remarks on this clone: A read error may account for a junction end that differs from germline. V and J are TRBV23-1 and TRBJ2-7; the match to TRBD1 covers 9 bases. TRBV23-1 is an ORF; its function is uncertain. This CDR3 comprises 12 residues. This chain's CDR3 is CASSQSGTGQIF. CDR3 in DNA: TGCGCCAGCAGTCAATCGGGGACAGGGCAGATCTTC.